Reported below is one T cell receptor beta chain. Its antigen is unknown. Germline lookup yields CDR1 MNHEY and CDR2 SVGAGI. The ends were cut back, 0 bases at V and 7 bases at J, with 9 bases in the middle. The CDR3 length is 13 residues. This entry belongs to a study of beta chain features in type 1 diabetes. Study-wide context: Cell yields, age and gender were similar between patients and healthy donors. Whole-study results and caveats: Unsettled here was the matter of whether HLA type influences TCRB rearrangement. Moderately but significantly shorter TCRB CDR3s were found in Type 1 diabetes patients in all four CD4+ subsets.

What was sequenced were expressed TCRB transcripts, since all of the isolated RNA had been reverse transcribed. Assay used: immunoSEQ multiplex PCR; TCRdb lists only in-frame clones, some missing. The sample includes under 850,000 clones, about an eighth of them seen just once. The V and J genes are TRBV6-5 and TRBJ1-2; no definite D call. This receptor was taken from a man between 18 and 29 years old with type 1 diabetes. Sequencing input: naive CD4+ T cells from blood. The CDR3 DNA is TGTGCCAGCAGTTACTCACGGGGATTTGGCTACACCTTC. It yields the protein CASSYSRGFGYTF.